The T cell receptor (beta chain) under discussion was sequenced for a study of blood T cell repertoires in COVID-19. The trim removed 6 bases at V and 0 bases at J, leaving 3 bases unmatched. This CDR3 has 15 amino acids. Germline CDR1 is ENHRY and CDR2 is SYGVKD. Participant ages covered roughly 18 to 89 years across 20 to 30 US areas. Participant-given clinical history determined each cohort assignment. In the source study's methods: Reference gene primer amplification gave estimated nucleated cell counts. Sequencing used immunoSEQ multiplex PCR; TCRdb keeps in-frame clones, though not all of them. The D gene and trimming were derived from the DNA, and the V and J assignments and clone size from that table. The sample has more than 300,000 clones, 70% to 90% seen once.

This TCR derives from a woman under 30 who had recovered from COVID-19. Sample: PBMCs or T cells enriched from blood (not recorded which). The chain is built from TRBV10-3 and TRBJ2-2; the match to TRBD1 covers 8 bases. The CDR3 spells CAIRLTGANTGELFF. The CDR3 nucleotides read TGTGCCATCAGATTGACAGGGGCGAACACCGGGGAGCTGTTTTTT.